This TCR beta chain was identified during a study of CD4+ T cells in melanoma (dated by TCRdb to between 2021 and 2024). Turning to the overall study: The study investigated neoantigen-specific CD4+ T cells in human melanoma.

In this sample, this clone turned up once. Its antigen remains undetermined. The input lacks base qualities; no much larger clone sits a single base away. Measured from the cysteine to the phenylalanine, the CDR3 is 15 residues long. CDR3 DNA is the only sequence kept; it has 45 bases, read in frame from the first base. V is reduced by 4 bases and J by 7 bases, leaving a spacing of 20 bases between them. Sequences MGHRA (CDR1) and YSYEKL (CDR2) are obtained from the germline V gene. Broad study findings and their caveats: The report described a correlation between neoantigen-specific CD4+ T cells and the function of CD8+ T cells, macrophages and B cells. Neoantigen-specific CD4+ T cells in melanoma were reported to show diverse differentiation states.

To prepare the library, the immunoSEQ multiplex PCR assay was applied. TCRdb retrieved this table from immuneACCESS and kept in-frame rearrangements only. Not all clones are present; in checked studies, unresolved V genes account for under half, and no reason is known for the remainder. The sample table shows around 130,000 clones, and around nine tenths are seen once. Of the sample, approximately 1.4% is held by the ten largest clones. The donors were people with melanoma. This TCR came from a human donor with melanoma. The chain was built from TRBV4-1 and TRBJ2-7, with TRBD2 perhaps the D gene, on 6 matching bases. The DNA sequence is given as TGCGCCAGCAGCCCTGCGGGATCCCAAGCTGGGGAGCAGTACTTC. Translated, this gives CASSPAGSQAGEQYF.